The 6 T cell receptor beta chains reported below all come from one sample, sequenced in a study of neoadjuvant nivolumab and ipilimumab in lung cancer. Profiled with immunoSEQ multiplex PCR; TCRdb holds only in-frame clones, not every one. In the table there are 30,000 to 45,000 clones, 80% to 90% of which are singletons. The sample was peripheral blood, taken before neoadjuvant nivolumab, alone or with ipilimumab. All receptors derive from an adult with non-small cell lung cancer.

CDR3: CASSQTTDQPQHF. The CDR3 DNA reads as TGTGCCAGCAGCCAGACGACGGACCAGCCCCAGCATTTT. The V and J genes are TRBV14 and TRBJ1-5; D ambiguous. V lost 3 bases and J 7 bases, leaving 10 bases between the germline ends. The CDR3 runs to 13 residues. Germline CDR1 and CDR2: SGHDN and FVKESK. The whole variable domain, filled in from reference TRBV14 and TRBJ1-5, reads EAGVTQFPSHSVIEKGQTVTLRCDPISGHDNLYWYRRVMGKEIKFLLHFVKESKQDESGMPNNRFLAERTGGTYSTLKVQPAELEDSGVYFCASSQTTDQPQHFGDGTRLSIL.

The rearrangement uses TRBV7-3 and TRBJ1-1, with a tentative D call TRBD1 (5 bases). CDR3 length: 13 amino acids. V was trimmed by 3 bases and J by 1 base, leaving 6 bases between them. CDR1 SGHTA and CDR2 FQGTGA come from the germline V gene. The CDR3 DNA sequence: TGTGCCAGCAGCTTCGGGGCGAACACTGAAGCTTTCTTT. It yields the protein CASSFGANTEAFF.

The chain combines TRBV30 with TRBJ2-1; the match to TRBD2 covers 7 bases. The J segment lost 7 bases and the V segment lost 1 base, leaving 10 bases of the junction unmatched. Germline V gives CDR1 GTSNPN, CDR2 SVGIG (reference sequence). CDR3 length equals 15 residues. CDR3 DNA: TGTGCCTGGAGTGGGGAGGGAGTACTAGGGAATGAGCAGTTCTTC. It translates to CAWSGEGVLGNEQFF.

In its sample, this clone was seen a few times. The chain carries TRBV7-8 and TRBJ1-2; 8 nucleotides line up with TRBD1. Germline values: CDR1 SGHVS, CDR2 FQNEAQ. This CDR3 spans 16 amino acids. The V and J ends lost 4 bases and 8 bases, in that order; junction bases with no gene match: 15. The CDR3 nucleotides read TGTGCCAGCAGCTCTAGGTATATGGGACAGGCGCGCGGCTACACCTTC. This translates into CASSSRYMGQARGYTF. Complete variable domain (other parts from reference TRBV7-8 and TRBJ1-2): GAGVSQSPRYKVAKRGQDVALRCDPISGHVSLFWYQQALGQGPEFLTYFQNEAQLDKSGLPSDRFFAERPEGSVSTLKIQRTQQEDSAVYLCASSSRYMGQARGYTFGSGTRLTVV.

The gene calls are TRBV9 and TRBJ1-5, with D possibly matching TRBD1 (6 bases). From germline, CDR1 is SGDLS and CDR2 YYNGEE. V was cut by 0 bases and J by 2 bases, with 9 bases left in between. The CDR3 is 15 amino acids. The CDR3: CASSVEAGGNQPQHF. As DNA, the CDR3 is TGTGCCAGCAGCGTAGAGGCAGGGGGCAATCAGCCCCAGCATTTT.

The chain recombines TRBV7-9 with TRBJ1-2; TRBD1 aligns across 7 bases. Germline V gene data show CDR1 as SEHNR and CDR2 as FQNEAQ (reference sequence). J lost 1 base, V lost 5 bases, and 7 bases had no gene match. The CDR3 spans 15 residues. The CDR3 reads CASSADREFNYGYTF. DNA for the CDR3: TGTGCCAGCAGCGCCGACAGGGAATTTAACTATGGCTACACCTTC.